These 10 T cell receptor beta chains originate from one sample sequenced in a study of CD8 T cells in ankylosing spondylitis listed by TCRdb under 2017. To prepare the library, 5' RACE was applied. Sequenced using an Illumina HiSeq 2500. TCRdb applied fastp at Q25 and MiXCR to the public reads, then kept only in-frame beta chains. For every CDR3 protein sequence, its rows merge into one entry that carries the most common genes and DNA. In all, the sample holds approximately 140,000 distinct CDR3 sequences, and about 42% of those were seen once. Approximately 14% of the sample belongs to the ten largest clones. The sample taken for sequencing was synovial fluid, either unsorted or a sorted T cell fraction (not recorded which). These TCRs come from a male donor with ankylosing spondylitis.

J is TRBJ2-7 and V is TRBV20-1, with D possibly TRBD1 on 5 matching bases. In germline, CDR1 is DFQATT, CDR2 SNEGSKA (reference sequence). V lost 5 bases and J lost 2, with 16 bases in between. The CDR3 length is 14 residues. The CDR3 reads CSAPPQGRAYEQYF. In nucleotides, the CDR3 is TGCAGTGCTCCACCCCAGGGCCGGGCCTACGAGCAGTACTTC.

The table lists this clonotype with many counts. This chain joins TRBV6-4 and TRBJ2-1; TRBD2 agrees at 10 bases. The V gene end was trimmed by 2 bases and the J gene end by 0 bases; junction bases not matched to a gene: 4. Germline V CDR1 and CDR2: MRHNA, SNTAGT. This CDR3 contains 17 residues. The CDR3 sequence is CASSDEASGSSYNEQFF. CDR3 DNA sequence: TGTGCCAGCAGTGACGAGGCTAGCGGGAGCTCCTACAATGAGCAGTTCTTC.

This chain connects TRBV5-6 to TRBJ2-5; the D is unclear. The ends were cut back, 1 base at V and 5 bases at J, with 6 bases in the middle. The V gene's germline CDR1 is SGHDT and CDR2 YYEEEE. The CDR3 loop spans 12 amino acids. The CDR3 DNA is TGTGCCAGCAGCTTGAACGGTGAGACCCAGTACTTC. It encodes CASSLNGETQYF.

This CDR3 reads CASSVLRQGKSRAEAFF. The CDR3 nucleotides are TGCGCCAGCAGCGTCCTTCGACAGGGTAAGAGTAGAGCTGAAGCTTTCTTT. The chain joins TRBV10-2 to TRBJ1-1, with TRBD1 identical over 7 bases. The length of the CDR3 is 17 residues. Trimming removed 6 bases from V and 6 bases from J; junction bases left unmatched: 19. CDR1 WSHSY and CDR2 SAAADI come from the germline V gene.

The chain combines TRBV27 with TRBJ1-1; 7 bases fit TRBD1. The CDR3 contains 15 residues. V shed 2 bases and J 1 base; nucleotides not matched to a gene: 4. Germline V gene lookup returns CDR1 MNHEY and CDR2 SMNVEV (reference sequence). CDR3 amino acids: CASSLGTAGNTEAFF. The CDR3 DNA reads as TGTGCCAGCAGTTTAGGGACAGCGGGGAACACTGAAGCTTTCTTT.

J is TRBJ2-7 and V is TRBV11-2; D is possibly TRBD2 (5 bases). Germline CDR1 is SGHAT and CDR2 is FQNNGV. The CDR3 runs to 14 residues. The germline V and J ends were trimmed by 3 bases and 1 base, with 10 bases remaining between them. Here the CDR3 DNA reads TGTGCCAGCAGCTTTGGAGGAGTATCCTACGAGCAGTACTTC. Protein product: CASSFGGVSYEQYF.

For the CDR3, the DNA is TGTGCCACCCGGGGGAGGGGCAGCTATGGCTACACCTTC. Amino acid sequence: CATRGRGSYGYTF. The rearrangement uses TRBV19 and TRBJ1-2; D might be TRBD1 (5 bases). The CDR3 has 13 residues. The germline gives CDR1 LNHDA, CDR2 SQIVND (reference sequence). V lost 10 bases, J lost 4 bases, and 16 bases lay in between.

In this sample, this clonotype turned up a few times. The genes are TRBV18 and TRBJ2-1; 8 positions agree with TRBD1. The CDR3 is made up of 13 amino acids. Trimming cost V 4 bases and J 13 bases; bases outside gene matches: 9. CDR1 is KGHSH, CDR2 LQKENI, per germline. The CDR3 nucleotides read TGTGCCAGCTCACACCTCAGACAGGGGCGCCAGTTCTTC. Translated: CASSHLRQGRQFF.

The CDR3 here is CASSPWDFRLKKSTYEQYF. CDR3 bases: TGCGCCAGCAGCCCCTGGGACTTCCGACTAAAAAAAAGCACCTACGAGCAGTACTTC. The gene calls are TRBV4-1 and TRBJ2-7; possible D gene TRBD2, 6 bases. The CDR3 is 19 amino acids. Trimming stripped 4 bases from V and 2 bases from J, with 27 bases between. Per germline, CDR1 MGHRA and CDR2 YSYEKL.

V gene TRBV5-4 combines with J gene TRBJ2-5; the D is unclear. Between the trimmed V and J ends, which lost 0 bases and 3 bases, there was a span of 9 bases. The CDR3 is 14 amino acids. Germline-derived CDR1 and CDR2 are SGHNT and YYREEE (reference sequence). The CDR3 sequence: CASSLEARKETQYF. The CDR3 DNA sequence: TGTGCCAGCAGCTTGGAGGCTAGGAAAGAGACCCAGTACTTC.